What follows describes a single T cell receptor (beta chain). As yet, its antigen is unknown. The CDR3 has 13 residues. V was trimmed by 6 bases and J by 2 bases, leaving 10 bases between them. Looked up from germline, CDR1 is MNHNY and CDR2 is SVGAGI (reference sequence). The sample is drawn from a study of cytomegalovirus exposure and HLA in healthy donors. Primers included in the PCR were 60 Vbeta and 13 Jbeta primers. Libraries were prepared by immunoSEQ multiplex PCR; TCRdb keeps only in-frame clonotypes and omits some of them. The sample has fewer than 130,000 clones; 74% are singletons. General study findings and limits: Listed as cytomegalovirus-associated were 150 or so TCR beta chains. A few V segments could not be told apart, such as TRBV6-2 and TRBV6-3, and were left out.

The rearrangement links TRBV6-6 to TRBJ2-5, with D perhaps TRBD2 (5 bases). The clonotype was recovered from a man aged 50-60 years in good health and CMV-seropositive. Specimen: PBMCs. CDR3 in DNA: TGTGCCAGCAGGGCGGGCGGGCAAGAGACCCAGTACTTC. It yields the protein CASRAGGQETQYF.